This T cell receptor beta chain was observed in a study of blood T cell repertoires in COVID-19. Study context: Nucleic acid was either cDNA or gDNA, and it came from T cells, B-cell-depleted T cells, or PBMCs.

There are 13 residues in the CDR3. The V and J ends lost 8 bases and 2 bases, in that order; junction bases with no gene match: 7. CDR1 GTSNPN and CDR2 SVGIG come from the germline V gene (reference sequence). Clones were sequenced by immunoSEQ multiplex PCR, and TCRdb holds only the in-frame ones, with some missing. The table lists around 62,000 clones, about 87% of them singletons. The sample consisted of peripheral blood. V is TRBV30 and J is TRBJ1-1; 8 positions match TRBD1. The sequence derives from a man aged 60 to 75 with acute or convalescent COVID-19. CDR3 in amino acids: CARGQGPNTEAFF. The CDR3, as DNA: TGTGCCCGAGGACAGGGACCTAACACTGAAGCTTTCTTT.